Each of the 10 T cell receptor beta chains below was sequenced from the same sample in a study of PD-1 blockade in classical Hodgkin lymphoma. Clones were read by immunoSEQ multiplex PCR, and TCRdb kept only the in-frame ones, dropping some. Among approximately 99,000 clones, 80% to 90% were seen once, and the ten largest hold about 20%. Each of the patients experienced relapse following autologous stem cell transplantation, and their brentuximab vedotin exposure differed. This sample comprised peripheral blood mononuclear cells (PBMCs), obtained before the second cycle of nivolumab. These receptors came from a human donor with classical Hodgkin lymphoma.

CDR3 DNA: TGTGCCTGGAGCCGAGGCCACAGCAACGTCCTGACTTTC. This encodes CAWSRGHSNVLTF. The V call is TRBV30, the J call TRBJ2-6, with D uncertain. Germline CDR1 reads GTSNPN; CDR2 reads SVGIG (reference sequence). V was cut by 3 bases and J by 9 bases, with 12 bases left in between. The CDR3 spans 13 residues. The entire variable domain, with the rest obtained from reference TRBV30 and TRBJ2-6, is as follows: SQTIHQWPATLVQPVGSPLSLECTVEGTSNPNLYWYRQAAGRGLQLLFYSVGIGQISSEVPQNLSASRPQDRQFILSSKKLLLSDSGFYLCAWSRGHSNVLTFGAGSRLTVL.

The V call is TRBV5-6, the J call TRBJ2-5; D remains unclear. The CDR3 runs 11 residues. V was pared by 3 bases and J by 3 bases, with 3 bases between. Germline V lookup: CDR1 SGHDT, CDR2 YYEEEE. CDR3 sequence (DNA): TGTGCCAGCAGCTCTAAAGAGACCCAGTACTTC. Amino acid sequence: CASSSKETQYF.

J is TRBJ1-5 and V is TRBV19; 9 nucleotides line up with TRBD1. The germline CDR1 and CDR2 sequences are LNHDA and SQIVND (reference sequence). Trimming took 8 bases from V and 6 from J; bases not matched to a gene: 11. This CDR3 is 15 amino acids long. The chain's CDR3 is CASHPLGDRVQPQHF. The CDR3 nucleotides read TGTGCCAGTCATCCGCTGGGGGACAGGGTTCAGCCCCAGCATTTT. The variable domain in full, completed from reference TRBV19 and TRBJ1-5, reads DGGITQSPKYLFRKEGQNVTLSCEQNLNHDAMYWYRQDPGQGLRLIYYSQIVNDFQKGDIAEGYSVSREKKESFPLTVTSAQKNPTAFYLCASHPLGDRVQPQHFGDGTRLSIL.

The rearrangement links TRBV4-3 to TRBJ1-1, with D perhaps TRBD1 (6 bases). The CDR3 length is 14 residues. Germline V gives CDR1 LGHNA, CDR2 YSLEER. V was clipped by 4 bases and J by 4 bases, with 13 bases between them. CDR3 DNA sequence: TGCGCCAGCAGCCTTACGACAGGCGCCACTGAAGCTTTCTTT. Translated: CASSLTTGATEAFF.

CDR3 coding DNA: TGCGCCAGCAGCTTGGGTGACGGTGGCGGTAGCTCCTACGAGCAGTACTTC. It specifies CASSLGDGGGSSYEQYF. This chain connects TRBV5-1 to TRBJ2-7, with no clear D. V lost 0 bases, J lost 0 bases, and 16 bases lay in between. Germline V CDR1 and CDR2: SGHRS, YFSETQ. The CDR3 is 17 residues long. Variable domain in full (rest from reference TRBV5-1 and TRBJ2-7): KAGVTQTPRYLIKTRGQQVTLSCSPISGHRSVSWYQQTPGQGLQFLFEYFSETQRNKGNFPGRFSGRQFSNSRSEMNVSTLELGDSALYLCASSLGDGGGSSYEQYFGPGTRLTVT.

The chain joins TRBV10-3 to TRBJ2-1; the D gene is possibly TRBD2 (5 bases). CDR1 and CDR2 (germline): ENHRY, SYGVKD. Trimming stripped 0 bases from V and 3 bases from J, with 15 bases between. The CDR3 has 17 residues. In DNA, the CDR3 is TGTGCCATCAGTGAGTCGGGTGGACGGGAAGGCTACAATGAGCAGTTCTTC. Residues: CAISESGGREGYNEQFF.

The genes are TRBV18 and TRBJ1-4; 8 positions match TRBD1. V lost 1 base and J lost 13; bases outside the gene matches: 11. The V gene's germline CDR1 is KGHSH and CDR2 LQKENI. There are 15 residues in the CDR3. The CDR3 nucleotides read TGTGCCAGCTCACCACTGGACAGGGCTCCCCTCGGACTGTTTTTT. Amino acid sequence: CASSPLDRAPLGLFF.

The V call is TRBV19, the J call TRBJ2-1; D call uncertain. Germline V gene sequence: CDR1 LNHDA, CDR2 SQIVND (reference sequence). Between the trimmed V and J ends, which lost 10 bases and 7 bases, there was a span of 23 bases. The CDR3 spans 15 residues. The CDR3 loop reads CATAVSDPVDNEQFF. In nucleotides, the CDR3 is TGTGCCACCGCGGTTTCTGACCCGGTGGATAATGAGCAGTTCTTC.

The V gene is TRBV7-9, the J gene TRBJ1-4; 9 bases are shared with TRBD1. The V segment lost 1 base and the J segment 7 bases; nucleotides outside the gene matches: 7. The germline CDR1 and CDR2 sequences are SEHNR and FQNEAQ (reference sequence). The CDR3 consists of 16 residues. DNA for the CDR3: TGTGCCAGCAGCTTAGTATGGGACAGGGAGGGTGAAAAACTGTTTTTT. The encoded protein is CASSLVWDREGEKLFF.

This clone was counted a few times. The chain uses TRBV18 and TRBJ2-3; 12 bases agree with TRBD2. V shed 1 base and J 4 bases; nucleotides not matched to a gene: 12. Germline V CDR1 and CDR2: KGHSH, LQKENI. The CDR3 contains 19 residues. Written as DNA, the CDR3 is TGTGCCAGCTCACCACGGAAGACTAGCGGGAGATCACAACCAGATACGCAGTATTTT. It yields the protein CASSPRKTSGRSQPDTQYF. The full variable domain, with the rest looked up from reference TRBV18 and TRBJ2-3, is NAGVMQNPRHLVRRRGQEARLRCSPMKGHSHVYWYRQLPEEGLKFMVYLQKENIIDESGMPKERFSAEFPKEGPSILRIQQVVRGDSAAYFCASSPRKTSGRSQPDTQYFGPGTRLTVL.